By share of the sample, the clone carrying this T cell receptor beta chain is medium-sized. Its antigen is not identified. The data were taken from a study of liver allograft versus peripheral blood T cells. Study at large: Comparative analysis was performed on T cell receptor repertoires from transplanted livers and from recipients' peripheral blood.

V shed 5 bases and J shed 3 bases, with 11 bases lying between them. The CDR3 has 13 residues. CDR1 and CDR2 (germline): MNHEY, SMNVEV (reference sequence). TCRdb passed the reads through MiXCR, listing each CDR3 protein once. This table has about 8,400 distinct CDR3 sequences, roughly 15% appearing once. Whole-study findings and limits: Reported data describe T cell receptor repertoires within liver allografts as differing from those in peripheral blood.

The chain has TRBV27 and TRBJ2-7, with D possibly being TRBD1 (5 bases). The origin of this receptor is a human patient who had a liver transplant. These T cells may partly come from the graft donor. The CDR3 region has the DNA TGTGCCAGCAGTGCCACACAGGACTACGAGCAGTACTTC. It translates to CASSATQDYEQYF.